A selection of T cell receptor beta chains follows, all from one sample in a study of cytomegalovirus exposure and HLA in healthy donors. Assay: immunoSEQ multiplex PCR; the TCRdb copy retains only in-frame clones and omits some. Altogether 100,000 to 150,000 clones are present, around 82% being singletons, with the ten largest covering 0.95% to 1.5%. The sample consisted of PBMCs. Receptors originate from a female donor in good health and CMV-seronegative. Both conserved end residues are part of each CDR3. A D gene is named only where the DNA matches it firmly. Only part of the rows carry a size: once, few, many, or a class if the clone is expanded.

clone_size: .
d_call: TRBD2
j_call: TRBJ2-1
v_call: TRBV2
cdr3_aa: CASIGLAGDNEQFF
cdr3_nt: TGTGCCAGCATCGGACTAGCGGGGGACAATGAGCAGTTCTTC

clone_size: .
d_call: TRBD2
j_call: TRBJ2-1
v_call: TRBV19
cdr3_aa: CASNGRVRSSYNEQFF
cdr3_nt: TGTGCCAGTAACGGGAGGGTTAGAAGCTCCTACAATGAGCAGTTCTTC

clone_size: .
d_call: .
j_call: TRBJ2-5
v_call: TRBV9
cdr3_aa: CASSLSGAAGETQYF
cdr3_nt: TGTGCCAGCAGCCTCTCGGGAGCGGCAGGTGAGACCCAGTACTTC

clone_size: few
d_call: .
j_call: TRBJ2-3
v_call: TRBV10-3
cdr3_aa: CAISEARGPDTQYF
cdr3_nt: TGTGCCATCAGTGAGGCAAGGGGCCCAGATACGCAGTATTTT

clone_size: .
d_call: TRBD1
j_call: TRBJ2-2
v_call: TRBV19
cdr3_aa: CASTTGTANTGELFF
cdr3_nt: TGTGCCAGCACAACCGGGACAGCGAACACCGGGGAGCTGTTTTTT

clone_size: .
d_call: .
j_call: TRBJ1-2
v_call: TRBV5-6
cdr3_aa: CASSLDLHGYTF
cdr3_nt: TGTGCCAGCAGCTTGGATCTTCATGGCTACACCTTC

clone_size: .
d_call: TRBD1
j_call: TRBJ2-3
v_call: TRBV5-1
cdr3_aa: CASSWGQGGGTDTQYF
cdr3_nt: TGCGCCAGCAGCTGGGGACAGGGAGGAGGCACAGATACGCAGTATTTT

clone_size: .
d_call: .
j_call: TRBJ1-6
v_call: TRBV25-1
cdr3_aa: CASSEYGGRYNSPLHF
cdr3_nt: TGTGCCAGCAGTGAATATGGAGGACGGTATAATTCACCCCTCCACTTT

clone_size: few
d_call: TRBD2
j_call: TRBJ2-1
v_call: TRBV7-2
cdr3_aa: CASSPETVAVGGDEQFF
cdr3_nt: TGTGCCAGCAGCCCTGAGACCGTAGCGGTGGGAGGGGATGAGCAGTTCTTC

clone_size: once
d_call: TRBD1
j_call: TRBJ1-2
v_call: TRBV18
cdr3_aa: CASSPRQGDGYTF
cdr3_nt: TGTGCCAGCTCACCGAGACAGGGAGATGGCTACACCTTC

clone_size: few
d_call: .
j_call: TRBJ1-1
v_call: TRBV29-1
cdr3_aa: CSVDRQLLGTEAFF
cdr3_nt: TGCAGCGTGGACCGACAGCTGTTGGGCACTGAAGCTTTCTTT

clone_size: .
d_call: TRBD1
j_call: TRBJ2-7
v_call: TRBV28
cdr3_aa: CASSLRRDRGKLKQYF
cdr3_nt: TGTGCCAGCAGTTTACGTCGGGACAGGGGGAAGTTAAAGCAGTACTTC

clone_size: .
d_call: TRBD2
j_call: TRBJ2-7
v_call: TRBV5-4
cdr3_aa: CASSKGLAEAAQYF
cdr3_nt: TGTGCCAGCAGTAAGGGACTAGCGGAGGCCGCACAGTACTTC

clone_size: .
d_call: .
j_call: TRBJ1-6
v_call: TRBV27
cdr3_aa: CASGYLVGESPLHF
cdr3_nt: TGTGCCAGCGGCTATCTTGTCGGGGAATCACCCCTCCACTTT

clone_size: .
d_call: TRBD2
j_call: TRBJ2-3
v_call: TRBV9
cdr3_aa: CASSVVGGRGTDTQYF
cdr3_nt: TGTGCCAGCAGCGTAGTTGGCGGGAGGGGAACAGATACGCAGTATTTT

clone_size: .
d_call: .
j_call: TRBJ1-2
v_call: TRBV2
cdr3_aa: CASSEMFDWRVGYTF
cdr3_nt: TGTGCCAGCAGTGAAATGTTTGACTGGAGGGTTGGCTACACCTTC

clone_size: .
d_call: .
j_call: TRBJ2-5
v_call: TRBV5-1
cdr3_aa: CASSSLAGPQETQYF
cdr3_nt: TGCGCCAGCAGCTCCCTTGCGGGGCCCCAAGAGACCCAGTACTTC

clone_size: few
d_call: TRBD2
j_call: TRBJ2-3
v_call: TRBV5-1
cdr3_aa: CASSLGYRGGITDTQYF
cdr3_nt: TGCGCCAGCAGCTTGGGATACCGGGGGGGTATTACAGATACGCAGTATTTT